This record covers a single T cell receptor (beta chain). One junction end disagrees with the germline gene, perhaps due to a read error. Sequenced by immunoSEQ multiplex PCR; TCRdb stores in-frame clones only, minus some. This sample has about 81,000 clones, with around 93% found just once. The source of the sample is a study of technical replicates of blood from a few donors. Germline V lookup: CDR1 MDHEN, CDR2 SYDVKM. The CDR3 sequence is 12 residues long. Material: T cells isolated from PBMCs. The V call is TRBV28, the J call TRBJ1-4; D is unresolved. The clonotype originates from a human donor in good health. Here the CDR3 reads CASSYDEEKEIF. CDR3 bases: TGTGCCAGCAGTTACGACGAGGAAAAAGAGATTTTT.